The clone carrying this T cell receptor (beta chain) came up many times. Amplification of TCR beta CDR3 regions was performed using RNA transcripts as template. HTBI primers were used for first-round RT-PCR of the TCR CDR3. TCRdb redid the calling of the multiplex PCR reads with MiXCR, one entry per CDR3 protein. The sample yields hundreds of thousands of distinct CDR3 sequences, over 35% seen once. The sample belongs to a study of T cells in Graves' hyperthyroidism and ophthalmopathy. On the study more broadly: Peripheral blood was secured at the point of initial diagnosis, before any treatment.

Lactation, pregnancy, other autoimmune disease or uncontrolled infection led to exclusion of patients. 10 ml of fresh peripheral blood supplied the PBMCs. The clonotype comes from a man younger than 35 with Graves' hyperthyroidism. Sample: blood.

The CDR3 sequence is CSGTGSAYEQYF. Here the CDR3 DNA reads TGCAGCGGGACAGGGTCCGCCTACGAGCAGTACTTC. This sequence joins TRBV29-1 and TRBJ2-7, with TRBD1 matching 8 bases. V shed 7 bases and J 2 bases; nucleotides not matched to a gene: 4. Germline-derived CDR1 and CDR2 are SQVTM and ANQGSEA. CDR3 size: 12 residues.